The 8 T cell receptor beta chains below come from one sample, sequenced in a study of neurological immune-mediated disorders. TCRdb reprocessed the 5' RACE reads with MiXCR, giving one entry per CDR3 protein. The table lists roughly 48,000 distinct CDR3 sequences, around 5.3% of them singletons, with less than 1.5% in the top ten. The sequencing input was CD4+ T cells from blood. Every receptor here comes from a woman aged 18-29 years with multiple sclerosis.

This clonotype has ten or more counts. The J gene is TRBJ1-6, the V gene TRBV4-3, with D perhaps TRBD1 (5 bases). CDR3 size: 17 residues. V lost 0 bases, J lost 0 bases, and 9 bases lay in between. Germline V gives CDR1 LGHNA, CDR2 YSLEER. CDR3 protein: CASSQEPTGSYNSPLHF. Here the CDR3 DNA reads TGCGCCAGCAGCCAAGAACCAACAGGCTCCTATAATTCACCCCTCCACTTT.

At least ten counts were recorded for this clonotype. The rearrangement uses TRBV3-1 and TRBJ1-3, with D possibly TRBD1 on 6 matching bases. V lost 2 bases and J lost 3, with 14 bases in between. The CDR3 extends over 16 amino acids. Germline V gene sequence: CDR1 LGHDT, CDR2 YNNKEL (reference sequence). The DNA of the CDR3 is TGTGCCAGCAGCCAACGAGACAGGCTAAATGGAAACACCATATATTTT. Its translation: CASSQRDRLNGNTIYF.

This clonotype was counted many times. The CDR3 sequence: CSVEHVQETQYF. The CDR3 coding sequence is TGCAGCGTTGAGCACGTCCAAGAGACCCAGTACTTC. The rearrangement links TRBV29-1 to TRBJ2-5; no firm D call. CDR1 SQVTM and CDR2 ANQGSEA come from the germline V gene. V lost 3 bases to trimming and J lost 1 base, with 6 bases between them. The CDR3 length is 12 residues.

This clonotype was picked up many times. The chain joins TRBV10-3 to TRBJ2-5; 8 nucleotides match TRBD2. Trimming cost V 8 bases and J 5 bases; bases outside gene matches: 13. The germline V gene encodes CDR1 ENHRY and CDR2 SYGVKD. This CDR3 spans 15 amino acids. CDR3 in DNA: TGTGCCATCGGTTCGCTCGGGGGGGCAGGCGAGACCCAGTACTTC. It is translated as CAIGSLGGAGETQYF.

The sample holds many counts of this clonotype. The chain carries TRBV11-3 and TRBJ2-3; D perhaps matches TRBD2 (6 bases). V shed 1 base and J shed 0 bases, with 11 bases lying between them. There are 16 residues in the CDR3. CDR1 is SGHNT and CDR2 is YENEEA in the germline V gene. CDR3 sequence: CASSLVSGSSTDTQYF. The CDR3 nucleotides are TGTGCCAGCAGCTTAGTTAGCGGCTCTAGCACAGATACGCAGTATTTT.

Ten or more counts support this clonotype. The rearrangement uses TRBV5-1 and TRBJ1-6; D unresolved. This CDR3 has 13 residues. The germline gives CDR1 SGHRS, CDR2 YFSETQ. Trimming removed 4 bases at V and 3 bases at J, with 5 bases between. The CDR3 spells CASSGNYNSPLHF. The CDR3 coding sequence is TGCGCCAGCAGCGGAAACTATAATTCACCCCTCCACTTT.

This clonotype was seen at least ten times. The CDR3 DNA is TGTGCCAGCAGCCAGGGGAGGACAGGGTGGGGCTACACCTTC. Residues: CASSQGRTGWGYTF. This chain links TRBV3-1 with TRBJ1-2; 8 nucleotides agree with TRBD1. CDR1 and CDR2 (germline): LGHDT, YNNKEL (reference sequence). With V trimmed by 3 bases and J by 8 bases, 8 bases remained unmatched. The CDR3 runs 14 residues.

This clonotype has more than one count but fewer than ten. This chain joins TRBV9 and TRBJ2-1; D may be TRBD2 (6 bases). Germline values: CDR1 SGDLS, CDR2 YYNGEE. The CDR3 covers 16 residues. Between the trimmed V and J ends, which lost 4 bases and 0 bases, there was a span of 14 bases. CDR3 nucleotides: TGTGCCAGCAGCCGCGGCGGCGGGGACTCCTACAATGAGCAGTTCTTC. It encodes CASSRGGGDSYNEQFF.